This entry lists 25 T cell receptor beta chains sequenced from one sample in a study of blood T cells in healthy people across ages. Together with a sample-barcoded 5' primer, a J-beta primer mix was included in a second PCR lasting about 7 to 12 cycles. TCRdb recomputed calls from the 5' RACE reads with MiXCR, one row per CDR3 protein. The sample consists of 800,000 to 1,300,000 distinct CDR3 sequences, almost 25% of them appearing once. The sample also formed part of further work on T cells of mothers and their children.

Sequenced sample: blood. These receptors were obtained from a girl aged 2 to 10 in good health.

In this sample, this clonotype turned up a few times. At one end the junction does not follow the germline gene, possibly because of a read error. This rearrangement joins TRBV7-2 to TRBJ2-3; D might be TRBD2 (6 bases). The CDR3 contains 14 residues. The V gene's germline CDR1 is SGHTA and CDR2 FQGNSA. CDR3 in DNA: TGTGCCAGCAGCTCGGCGCCCGGAGGGCGTACGCAATATTTT. It is translated as CASSSAPGGRTQYF. The variable domain in full, with the rest retrieved from reference TRBV7-2 and TRBJ2-3, is GAGVSQSPSNKVTEKGKDVELRCDPISGHTALYWYRQSLGQGLEFLIYFQGNSAPDKSGLPSDRFSAERTGGSVSTLTIQRTQQEDSAVYLCASSSAPGGRTQYFGPGTRLTVL.

The table lists this clonotype with many counts. At one end, the junction sequence differs from germline, possibly due to a read error. J is TRBJ2-1 and V is TRBV7-9; D is possibly TRBD2 (5 bases). Germline V gives CDR1 SEHNR, CDR2 FQNEAQ (reference sequence). CDR3 length: 13 amino acids. The CDR3: CASSLAGDNEQFF. The CDR3 DNA is TGCGCCAGCAGCCTAGCCGGAGACAATGAGCAGTTCTTC.

This sequence joins TRBV28 and TRBJ2-5; D unclear. The CDR3 totals 14 residues. Trimming shortened V by 5 bases and J by 5 bases, and 15 bases separated the two germline ends. CDR1 MDHEN and CDR2 SYDVKM come from the germline V gene. CDR3 nucleotides: TGTGCCAGCAGTCTGGCCGGATCCTGGGAGACCCAGTACTTC. It encodes CASSLAGSWETQYF.

V is TRBV24-1 and J is TRBJ2-5; 8 nucleotides line up with TRBD1. With V trimmed by 4 bases and J by 5 bases, 8 bases remained unmatched. CDR1 and CDR2 (germline): KGHDR, SFDVKD. The CDR3 is 15 amino acids. CDR3 sequence (DNA): TGTGCCACCAGTGACAACCGAGGACAGGGTGAGACCCAGTACTTC. The encoded protein is CATSDNRGQGETQYF.

The chain is built from TRBV12-3 or TRBV12-4 and TRBJ2-1; no clear D. The CDR3 has 14 residues. The germline V and J ends were trimmed by 1 base and 5 bases, with 9 bases remaining between them. CDR3: CASSLVSFHNEQFF. Written as DNA, the CDR3 is TGTGCCAGCAGTTTAGTTTCGTTCCACAATGAGCAGTTCTTC.

This clonotype was observed a handful of times. A read error is likely, as this CDR3 ends without the conserved phenylalanine or tryptophan. The chain links TRBV3-1 to TRBJ2-3; 10 bases align to TRBD2. CDR1 and CDR2 from the germline V gene are LGHDT and YNNKEL (reference sequence). The CDR3 runs 16 residues. V trimming: 4 bases; J trimming: 2 bases; junction bases outside the gene matches: 6. CDR3 amino acids: CASSPEGLAVTDTQYL. The CDR3, as DNA: TGTGCCAGCAGCCCCGAAGGACTAGCGGTCACAGATACGCAGTATCTT.

This clonotype was counted between two and nine times. The V and J genes are TRBV7-9 and TRBJ1-2; TRBD1 might be the D (5 bases). The CDR3 contains 11 residues. Trimming shortened V by 5 bases and J by 10 bases, and 11 bases separated the two germline ends. Germline V gene sequence: CDR1 SEHNR, CDR2 FQNEAQ (reference sequence). CDR3 region: CASSPGPLYTF. CDR3 coding DNA: TGTGCCAGCAGCCCGGGACCCCTCTACACCTTC.

This clonotype occurred a few times. V and J are TRBV20-1 and TRBJ2-1; TRBD1 matches at 7 bases. Trimming removed 7 bases from V and 7 bases from J; junction bases left unmatched: 16. The CDR3 is made up of 15 amino acids. In germline, CDR1 is DFQATT, CDR2 SNEGSKA (reference sequence). The CDR3 reads CSVDLTGAGTNEQFF. The CDR3 nucleotides read TGCAGTGTGGACCTAACAGGGGCAGGGACGAATGAGCAGTTCTTC.

This sequence joins TRBV4-2 and TRBJ1-2; TRBD1 might be the D (5 bases). Trimming left V 5 bases short and J 0 bases short, with 13 bases between. Per the germline V gene, CDR1 is LGHNA and CDR2 is YNFKEQ. CDR3 length: 15 amino acids. The CDR3 nucleotides read TGTGCCAGCAGCACACAGGCGCCTACTAACTATGGCTACACCTTC. This gives the protein CASSTQAPTNYGYTF.

The chain combines TRBV6-5 with TRBJ2-7, with D possibly TRBD1 on 5 matching bases. CDR3 size: 17 residues. With 2 bases removed from V and 3 bases from J, the gap between germline ends came to 20 bases. CDR1 and CDR2 (germline): MNHEY, SVGAGI. For the CDR3, the DNA is TGTGCCAGCAGTTACCGCATAGGGGAAGGGGATTACTACGAGCAGTACTTC. Translation: CASSYRIGEGDYYEQYF.

The chain uses TRBV20-1 and TRBJ2-5; 11 bases fit TRBD2. CDR1 is DFQATT and CDR2 is SNEGSKA in the germline V gene (reference sequence). J gave up 3 bases and V 5 bases, and 8 bases lay outside the gene matches. The CDR3 sequence is 15 residues long. The CDR3 reads CSAPVPGLAEETQYF. The CDR3 DNA reads TGCAGTGCTCCCGTACCGGGACTAGCGGAAGAGACCCAGTACTTC.

This clonotype came up a few times. V usage is TRBV7-8 and J usage is TRBJ2-5; maybe TRBD1 (6 bases). The J call is doubtful: the DNA matches TRBJ2-7 better. CDR3 length: 15 amino acids. The germline CDR1 and CDR2 sequences are SGHVS and FQNEAQ. The chain's CDR3 is CASSPSHRADYEQYF. CDR3 in DNA: TGTGCCAGCAGCCCGTCCCACAGGGCGGATTACGAGCAGTACTTC.

This clonotype has a handful of counts. The rearrangement links TRBV27 to TRBJ1-1; TRBD1 agrees at 7 bases. Germline V lookup: CDR1 MNHEY, CDR2 SMNVEV (reference sequence). Trimming took 6 bases from V and 1 from J; bases not matched to a gene: 8. The CDR3 contains 15 residues. CDR3 residues: CASRLSTGPNTEAFF. DNA of the CDR3: TGTGCCAGCAGACTATCGACAGGGCCGAACACTGAAGCTTTCTTT.

In this sample, this clonotype turned up a few times. The chain joins TRBV12-3 or TRBV12-4 to TRBJ1-2; D is perhaps TRBD1 (5 bases). Trimming left V 5 bases short and J 12 bases short, with 19 bases between. The CDR3 runs 13 residues. The CDR3 DNA is TGTGCCAGCAGTAGGGGATCACGGGTTAGTGACACCTTC. Translated: CASSRGSRVSDTF.

The sample holds a few counts of this clonotype. The chain links TRBV6-2 or TRBV6-3 to TRBJ1-2; D ambiguous. The germline V gene has CDR1 MNHEY and CDR2 SVGEGT. V lost 6 bases to trimming and J lost 2 bases, with 19 bases between them. This CDR3 has 16 amino acids. CDR3 nucleotide sequence: TGTGCCAGCAGCCCTCCTACTTTGGGGTCCAACTATGGCTACACCTTC. This translates into CASSPPTLGSNYGYTF.

This clonotype was seen more than once but under ten times. This sequence joins TRBV4-1 and TRBJ2-3, with TRBD1 as a possible D gene (5 bases). Trimming shortened V by 0 bases and J by 2 bases, and 18 bases separated the two germline ends. Germline loops: CDR1 MGHRA, CDR2 YSYEKL. The CDR3 is 18 residues long. CDR3 DNA: TGCGCCAGCAGCCAAGATCAGGGCGACTTCTCGTACACAGATACGCAGTATTTT. Its protein is CASSQDQGDFSYTDTQYF.

This rearrangement joins TRBV9 to TRBJ2-3; unclear D gene. The germline V gene has CDR1 SGDLS and CDR2 YYNGEE. V was clipped by 0 bases and J by 0 bases, with 11 bases between them. The CDR3 runs 16 residues. CDR3 residues: CASSVGAHSSTDTQYF. CDR3 nucleotides: TGTGCCAGCAGCGTAGGGGCCCACTCTAGCACAGATACGCAGTATTTT.

DNA of the CDR3: TGTGCCAGCAGCTTGCTCCCCGCGGCAGGGGATGGCTACACCTTC. Amino acids: CASSLLPAAGDGYTF. The chain employs TRBV5-5 and TRBJ1-2; D is possibly TRBD1 (6 bases). CDR3 length: 15 residues. CDR1 SGHKS and CDR2 YYEKEE come from the germline V gene (reference sequence). V was clipped by 1 base and J by 6 bases, with 16 bases between them.

In its sample, this clonotype was seen a few times. The rearrangement uses TRBV15 and TRBJ2-3; TRBD2 aligns across 8 bases. CDR1 and CDR2 (germline): LNHNV, YYDKDF (reference sequence). Trimming at V came to 8 bases and at J to 4 bases, leaving 8 bases not matched to a gene. The CDR3 consists of 14 residues. The CDR3 sequence is CATSGGGVPDTQYF. CDR3 nucleotides: TGTGCCACCTCCGGGGGGGGCGTTCCAGATACGCAGTATTTT. Looking up the rest from reference TRBV15 and TRBJ2-3 gives the full variable domain: DAMVIQNPRYQVTQFGKPVTLSCSQTLNHNVMYWYQQKSSQAPKLLFHYYDKDFNNEADTPDNFQSRRPNTSFCFLDIRSPGLGDTAMYLCATSGGGVPDTQYFGPGTRLTVL.

The V call is TRBV7-8, the J call TRBJ1-4; a possible D gene is TRBD1 (6 bases). The CDR3 has 15 amino acids. The V gene's germline CDR1 is SGHVS and CDR2 FQNEAQ. Trimming removed 5 bases from V and 8 bases from J, with 18 bases in between. In DNA, the CDR3 is TGTGCCAGCAGCCCCGAGCGGGGGCTTGGGGAAAAACTGTTTTTT. Translated, it gives CASSPERGLGEKLFF.

With regard to this clonotype: This clone may be a read error of a much larger clone one base away. This chain uses TRBV15 with TRBJ2-2, with 11 bases matching TRBD2. The junction had 2 bases not matched to a gene; V was cut back by 2 bases and J by 6 bases. This CDR3 spans 15 amino acids. Germline V gene sequence: CDR1 LNHNV, CDR2 YYDKDF (reference sequence). CDR3 residues: CATSRYSGGAGELFF. The CDR3, as DNA: TGTGCCACCAGCAGATATAGCGGGGGGGCCGGGGAGCTGTTTTTT.

This chain connects TRBV7-2 to TRBJ1-6, with D hard to call. Germline values: CDR1 SGHTA, CDR2 FQGNSA. V was cut by 2 bases and J by 8 bases, with 13 bases left in between. There are 15 residues in the CDR3. In nucleotides, the CDR3 is TGTGCCAGCAGCTTACGCCCGGGGAGTTATTCACCCCTCCACTTT. Translating gives CASSLRPGSYSPLHF. Together with reference TRBV7-2 and TRBJ1-6, the CDR3 gives the full variable domain: GAGVSQSPSNKVTEKGKDVELRCDPISGHTALYWYRQSLGQGLEFLIYFQGNSAPDKSGLPSDRFSAERTGGSVSTLTIQRTQQEDSAVYLCASSLRPGSYSPLHFGNGTRLTVT.

J is TRBJ2-6 and V is TRBV5-1; 7 bases line up with TRBD1. The CDR3 consists of 15 residues. V lost 3 bases to trimming and J lost 4 bases; unmatched junction nucleotides: 4. Germline V gene sequence: CDR1 SGHRS, CDR2 YFSETQ. The CDR3 sequence is CASSSQGIGANVLTF. CDR3 coding DNA: TGCGCCAGCAGCTCACAGGGGATCGGGGCCAACGTCCTGACTTTC. Full variable domain (missing parts from reference TRBV5-1 and TRBJ2-6): KAGVTQTPRYLIKTRGQQVTLSCSPISGHRSVSWYQQTPGQGLQFLFEYFSETQRNKGNFPGRFSGRQFSNSRSEMNVSTLELGDSALYLCASSSQGIGANVLTFGAGSRLTVL.

This clonotype appeared a few times. The chain carries TRBV7-2 and TRBJ1-6, with D unclear. Germline V CDR1 and CDR2: SGHTA, FQGNSA. This CDR3 is 15 amino acids long. V was shortened by 8 bases and J by 7 bases, with 18 bases between the two germline ends. CDR3 nucleotide sequence: TGTGCCAGCCAAAAGGTCGGGGTAGGGAATTCACCCCTCCACTTT. Protein: CASQKVGVGNSPLHF.

This clonotype was picked up a small number of times. V gene TRBV6-9 combines with J gene TRBJ2-4; D is uncertain. V was shortened by 2 bases and J by 1 base, with 12 bases between the two germline ends. Germline CDR1 and CDR2: MNHGY and SVAAGI. This CDR3 contains 16 residues. Here the CDR3 DNA reads TGTGCCAGCAGTTATCGTGTAGGAAGGGCCAAAAACATTCAGTACTTC. It encodes CASSYRVGRAKNIQYF.